This is a list of T cell receptor beta chains from one sample in a study of blood T cell repertoires in COVID-19. Sequenced by immunoSEQ multiplex PCR; TCRdb stores in-frame clones only, minus some. The table includes about 100,000 clones, approximately 86% detected once. The sample comprised PBMCs or T cells enriched from blood (not recorded which). The receptors come from a woman aged 45-60 years who had recovered from COVID-19. CDR3s include the opening cysteine and the closing phenylalanine or tryptophan. The order of the fields is clone size, V gene, J gene, D gene, CDR3 protein, CDR3 DNA. The D gene is left open where the match is weak. Size tells how often a clone was seen (once, few, many) or the class of an expanded clone, and some rows leave it out.

abundance: .
v_gene: TRBV6-5
j_gene: TRBJ1-3
d_gene: .
CDR3aa: CASSYHLGTYGNTIYF
CDR3nt: TGTGCCAGCAGTTATCACTTAGGGACTTATGGAAACACCATATATTTT

abundance: .
v_gene: TRBV4-1
j_gene: TRBJ2-3
d_gene: TRBD1
CDR3aa: CASSQDEQGWDTSTDTQYF
CDR3nt: TGCGCCAGCAGCCAAGATGAACAGGGGTGGGACACTAGCACAGATACGCAGTATTTT

abundance: once
v_gene: TRBV16
j_gene: TRBJ1-1
d_gene: TRBD1
CDR3aa: CASSQSDRVEAFF
CDR3nt: TGTGCCAGCAGCCAATCAGACAGGGTTGAAGCTTTCTTT

abundance: .
v_gene: TRBV7-3
j_gene: TRBJ1-1
d_gene: .
CDR3aa: CASSLTADSNTEAFF
CDR3nt: TGTGCCAGCAGCTTAACAGCAGACTCGAACACTGAAGCTTTCTTT

abundance: .
v_gene: TRBV18
j_gene: TRBJ2-1
d_gene: TRBD2
CDR3aa: CASSPSVALAGRGEQFF
CDR3nt: TGTGCCAGCTCACCAAGTGTAGCACTAGCGGGAAGGGGTGAGCAGTTCTTC

abundance: .
v_gene: TRBV10-3
j_gene: TRBJ2-1
d_gene: TRBD1
CDR3aa: CAISRKGTENNEQFF
CDR3nt: TGTGCCATCAGTCGGAAAGGGACAGAGAACAATGAGCAGTTCTTC

abundance: .
v_gene: TRBV4-2
j_gene: TRBJ2-3
d_gene: TRBD2
CDR3aa: CASSQASGDSTDTQYF
CDR3nt: TGTGCCAGCAGCCAAGCTAGCGGAGATAGCACAGATACGCAGTATTTT

abundance: .
v_gene: TRBV11-3
j_gene: TRBJ2-7
d_gene: .
CDR3aa: CASSLERVGRLTSISSYEQYF
CDR3nt: TGTGCCAGCAGCTTAGAGCGGGTGGGCCGCCTAACGTCGATTTCATCCTACGAGCAGTACTTC

abundance: .
v_gene: TRBV7-2
j_gene: TRBJ2-1
d_gene: .
CDR3aa: CASSITLVSSYNEQFF
CDR3nt: TGTGCCAGCAGCATAACCCTAGTTTCCTCCTACAATGAGCAGTTCTTC

abundance: .
v_gene: TRBV2
j_gene: TRBJ2-5
d_gene: TRBD2
CDR3aa: CAGRSGAETQYF
CDR3nt: TGTGCCGGGAGAAGCGGGGCCGAGACCCAGTACTTC

abundance: .
v_gene: TRBV28
j_gene: TRBJ2-1
d_gene: .
CDR3aa: CASSFGGRYNEQFF
CDR3nt: TGTGCCAGCAGTTTCGGCGGGCGTTACAATGAGCAGTTCTTC

abundance: .
v_gene: TRBV3-1/TRBV3-2
j_gene: TRBJ2-5
d_gene: TRBD2
CDR3aa: CASSQVSGSASSATQYF
CDR3nt: TGTGCCAGCAGCCAAGTTAGCGGGAGTGCTAGTTCGGCGACCCAGTACTTC

abundance: .
v_gene: TRBV27
j_gene: TRBJ1-1
d_gene: TRBD1
CDR3aa: CASSGQGGTEAFF
CDR3nt: TGTGCCAGCAGTGGACAGGGAGGCACTGAAGCTTTCTTT

abundance: .
v_gene: TRBV19
j_gene: TRBJ2-5
d_gene: .
CDR3aa: CASSFRLVGSRETQYF
CDR3nt: TGTGCCAGTAGTTTTCGACTAGTCGGGAGTCGAGAGACCCAGTACTTC

abundance: .
v_gene: TRBV2
j_gene: TRBJ2-3
d_gene: .
CDR3aa: CASSSRGDSTDTQYF
CDR3nt: TGTGCCAGCAGCTCTCGAGGGGACTCCACAGATACGCAGTATTTT

abundance: few
v_gene: TRBV5-1
j_gene: TRBJ2-7
d_gene: TRBD2
CDR3aa: CASSLGGSGTSNEQYF
CDR3nt: TGCGCCAGCAGCCTGGGAGGCTCCGGGACTAGCAACGAGCAGTACTTC